The clone carrying this T cell receptor beta chain came up once. The antigen is undetermined. Libraries were prepared by immunoSEQ multiplex PCR; TCRdb keeps only in-frame clonotypes and omits some of them. The sample has about 180,000 clones, around nine tenths seen once; the top ten hold less than 6%. The CDR3 loop spans 16 amino acids. Germline V gene data show CDR1 as SGDLS and CDR2 as YYNGEE. The trim removed 4 bases at V and 4 bases at J, leaving 7 bases unmatched. These data come from a study of Ad26.COV2.S vaccination and SARS-CoV-2 variants. Regarding the study as a whole: Relative to placebo recipients, vaccine recipients exhibited elevated spike-specific TCR breadth. Total T cell responses may have been underestimated by the TCR breadth and depth analyses. Following vaccination, spike-specific CD8+ and CD4+ T cell responses reportedly exhibited substantial breadth. Vaccinees and placebo recipients showed similar non-spike TCR breadth.

The starting material was peripheral blood, obtained after recovery from COVID-19. The rearrangement uses TRBV9 and TRBJ1-6; 8 positions match TRBD1. The clonotype originates from a human donor who had recovered from COVID-19. The CDR3 loop is CASSLGQGGYNSPLHF. The CDR3 region has the DNA TGTGCCAGCAGCCTCGGACAGGGCGGATATAATTCACCCCTCCACTTT.